A single sample gave rise to the 22 T cell receptor beta chains below, sequenced in a study of shared clonotypes between healthy human individuals. Repertoires were generated with immunoSEQ multiplex PCR, while TCRdb's copy carries only in-frame clones and drops some. The sample has more than 500,000 clones, approximately 95% seen once. The material sequenced was naive CD4+ T cells sorted from blood. Subset meaning: CD45RA+ positively selected. The source of these receptors is a woman aged 25 to 39 in good health.

The chain employs TRBV27 and TRBJ1-5; tentative D call: TRBD1 (5 bases). Trimming removed 0 bases at V and 5 bases at J, with 14 bases between. The CDR3 extends over 16 amino acids. Germline CDR1 MNHEY, CDR2 SMNVEV (reference sequence). CDR3 region: CASSLSPGGKDQPQHF. In nucleotides, the CDR3 is TGTGCCAGCAGTTTATCACCGGGGGGAAAGGATCAGCCCCAGCATTTT.

This chain uses TRBV27 with TRBJ2-7; 13 bases map to TRBD2. J gave up 6 bases and V 3 bases, and 5 bases lay outside the gene matches. The CDR3 has 15 residues. Germline CDR1 and CDR2: MNHEY and SMNVEV (reference sequence). This CDR3 is CASSFRLAGGSEQYF. The CDR3 DNA reads as TGTGCCAGCAGTTTCAGACTAGCGGGAGGTAGCGAGCAGTACTTC.

The chain has TRBV19 and TRBJ1-1, with D uncertain. This CDR3 is built from 14 residues. Germline V gives CDR1 LNHDA, CDR2 SQIVND (reference sequence). V lost 3 bases to trimming and J lost 1 base, with 9 bases between them. The CDR3 DNA reads as TGTGCCAGTAGTATCCATTCGGCGAACACTGAAGCTTTCTTT. Encoded protein: CASSIHSANTEAFF.

The rearrangement joins TRBV10-1 to TRBJ2-5; 8 bases line up with TRBD1. In germline, CDR1 is WNHNN, CDR2 SYGVQD (reference sequence). J lost 14 bases, V lost 0 bases, and 8 bases had no gene match. The CDR3 has 13 residues. CDR3 sequence reads: CASSESMGTGFYF. In nucleotides, the CDR3 is TGCGCCAGCAGTGAGTCCATGGGGACAGGCTTTTACTTC.

The chain recombines TRBV15 with TRBJ2-1; 8 bases line up with TRBD1. Trimming at V came to 2 bases and at J to 6 bases, leaving 9 bases not matched to a gene. The CDR3 extends over 16 amino acids. Germline V CDR1 and CDR2: LNHNV, YYDKDF (reference sequence). This CDR3 reads CATSRLTGARGNEQFF. The CDR3 DNA is TGTGCCACCAGCAGACTGACAGGGGCGAGAGGCAATGAGCAGTTCTTC.

This rearrangement joins TRBV5-1 to TRBJ2-5, with 11 bases identical to TRBD2. This CDR3 contains 14 residues. Germline trimming cut 4 bases from V and 4 bases from J; bases unmatched to any gene: 3. Germline CDR1 and CDR2: SGHRS and YFSETQ. CDR3 loop: CASSLAGGGETQYF. The CDR3 DNA reads TGCGCCAGCAGCCTAGCGGGAGGCGGAGAGACCCAGTACTTC.

This clone was detected once. The chain is built from TRBV28 and TRBJ1-4, with D possibly TRBD1 on 6 matching bases. CDR3 length: 16 residues. V lost 2 bases to trimming and J lost 8 bases, with 18 bases between them. Germline V gene sequence: CDR1 MDHEN, CDR2 SYDVKM. The CDR3 DNA is TGTGCCAGCAGTTTAATGGGGGGCGCGTCGGTGGAAAAACTGTTTTTT. Translation gives CASSLMGGASVEKLFF. Supplemented by reference TRBV28 and TRBJ1-4, the full variable domain reads DVKVTQSSRYLVKRTGEKVFLECVQDMDHENMFWYRQDPGLGLRLIYFSYDVKMKEKGDIPEGYSVSREKKERFSLILESASTNQTSMYLCASSLMGGASVEKLFFGSGTQLSVL.

This chain links TRBV19 with TRBJ2-6, with a weak D call TRBD1 (6 bases). V lost 3 bases and J 0 bases, leaving 18 bases between the germline ends. The CDR3 runs 19 residues. Germline assignment: CDR1 LNHDA and CDR2 SQIVND (reference sequence). Here the CDR3 DNA reads TGTGCCAGTAGTATCTCGTCGGACAGCCTGACCTCTGGGGCCAACGTCCTGACTTTC. Encoded protein: CASSISSDSLTSGANVLTF.

The chain uses TRBV11-2 and TRBJ1-3; 7 bases fit TRBD1. CDR3 length: 16 amino acids. Unmatched junction bases numbered 10, after V lost 4 bases and J lost 4 bases. CDR1 is SGHAT and CDR2 is FQNNGV in the germline V gene. CDR3 coding DNA: TGTGCCAGCAGCTCCCTGGCAGGGGGATCCGGAAACACCATATATTTT. Its protein is CASSSLAGGSGNTIYF.

This clone was found once. The chain is built from TRBV5-4 and TRBJ2-1; 7 bases line up with TRBD1. V trimming: 3 bases; J trimming: 0 bases; junction bases outside the gene matches: 6. Germline-derived CDR1 and CDR2 are SGHNT and YYREEE (reference sequence). CDR3 length equals 16 residues. The CDR3 nucleotides read TGTGCCAGCAGCTCCGGCCGGGACAGCTCCTACAATGAGCAGTTCTTC. It is translated as CASSSGRDSSYNEQFF.

CDR3 residues: CASSLSADRGPNTEAFF. The CDR3 DNA follows: TGCGCCAGCAGCTTGTCGGCGGACAGGGGGCCGAACACTGAAGCTTTCTTT. The genes are TRBV5-1 and TRBJ1-1; TRBD1 aligns across 11 bases. Germline assignment: CDR1 SGHRS and CDR2 YFSETQ. The CDR3 has 17 residues. V was pared by 1 base and J by 1 base, with 6 bases of the junction left unmatched. Variable domain in full (rest from reference TRBV5-1 and TRBJ1-1): KAGVTQTPRYLIKTRGQQVTLSCSPISGHRSVSWYQQTPGQGLQFLFEYFSETQRNKGNFPGRFSGRQFSNSRSEMNVSTLELGDSALYLCASSLSADRGPNTEAFFGQGTRLTVV.

This rearrangement joins TRBV20-1 to TRBJ2-7, with D unresolved. CDR3 length equals 11 residues. Trimming left V 3 bases short and J 4 bases short, with 7 bases between. Germline loops: CDR1 DFQATT, CDR2 SNEGSKA (reference sequence). CDR3 protein: CSARRIYEQYF. The CDR3 DNA is TGCAGTGCTAGGCGTATTTACGAGCAGTACTTC.

This chain joins TRBV7-2 and TRBJ2-5; TRBD2 aligns across 9 bases. This CDR3 contains 17 residues. Germline V CDR1 and CDR2: SGHTA, FQGNSA. Germline trimming cut 5 bases from V and 2 bases from J; bases unmatched to any gene: 12. The CDR3 bases are TGTGCCAGCAGCCCGCCCGCGCTAGCGGGGTCACAAGAGACCCAGTACTTC. Amino acids: CASSPPALAGSQETQYF.

The CDR3 sequence: CAWTSRDWDINEQFF. For the CDR3, the DNA is TGTGCCTGGACTTCCCGGGACTGGGATATCAATGAGCAGTTCTTC. The rearrangement uses TRBV30 and TRBJ2-1; D may be TRBD2 (6 bases). Trimming shortened V by 4 bases and J by 6 bases, and 19 bases separated the two germline ends. CDR3 length equals 15 residues. Germline V gene lookup returns CDR1 GTSNPN and CDR2 SVGIG (reference sequence).

The J gene is TRBJ2-1, the V gene TRBV4-1; TRBD2 might be the D (5 bases). Trimming shortened V by 0 bases and J by 7 bases, and 16 bases separated the two germline ends. The CDR3 is made up of 16 amino acids. Germline V gene sequence: CDR1 MGHRA, CDR2 YSYEKL. This chain's CDR3 is CASSQDVGRSLNEQFF. CDR3 DNA: TGCGCCAGCAGCCAAGACGTAGGGAGATCGTTGAATGAGCAGTTCTTC.

The chain employs TRBV2 and TRBJ2-5; 7 bases map to TRBD2. Germline V gene sequence: CDR1 SNHLY, CDR2 FYNNEI. J lost 3 bases, V lost 7 bases, and 5 bases had no gene match. The CDR3 is 13 residues long. As DNA, the CDR3 is TGTGCCAGCACCCCCGGGACTAAAGAGACCCAGTACTTC. This codes for CASTPGTKETQYF.

Written as DNA, the CDR3 is TGTGCCAGCAGTGGGAGTATGGGAGTTCAAGAGACCCAGTACTTC. Protein: CASSGSMGVQETQYF. The chain carries TRBV6-1 and TRBJ2-5, with a tentative D call TRBD2 (5 bases). The ends were cut back, 4 bases at V and 2 bases at J, with 14 bases in the middle. The CDR3 sequence is 15 residues long. From germline, CDR1 is MNHNS and CDR2 SASEGT.

This clone has only one observation. This chain joins TRBV14 and TRBJ2-3; 11 nucleotides align to TRBD2. There are 21 residues in the CDR3. Germline assignment: CDR1 SGHDN and CDR2 FVKESK. Losses at the gene ends were 4 bases for V and 0 bases for J; bases not matched to a gene: 18. The CDR3 here is CASSRTTASGRIVSSTDTQYF. The CDR3 DNA follows: TGTGCCAGCAGCCGGACAACGGCTAGCGGGAGGATAGTGAGCAGCACAGATACGCAGTATTTT.

This CDR3 reads CASSLGGDGDTQYF. CDR3 DNA sequence: TGTGCCAGCAGTTTGGGGGGCGACGGAGATACGCAGTATTTT. The chain employs TRBV28 and TRBJ2-3; tentatively, D is TRBD1 or TRBD2 (6 bases each). Trimming removed 3 bases at V and 5 bases at J, with 12 bases between. Germline V gives CDR1 MDHEN, CDR2 SYDVKM. CDR3 length equals 14 residues.

The V call is TRBV2, the J call TRBJ1-4; 7 nucleotides line up with TRBD1. The CDR3 totals 18 residues. V trimming: 6 bases; J trimming: 0 bases; junction bases outside the gene matches: 13. Per germline, CDR1 SNHLY and CDR2 FYNNEI. The CDR3 DNA follows: TGTGCCAGCAGCGAGATCCTAGGACAGGCCCCAACTAATGAAAAACTGTTTTTT. Translating it yields CASSEILGQAPTNEKLFF.

A remark on this clone: The same CDR3 also results from other DNA sequences found in this sample. The gene calls are TRBV5-1 and TRBJ2-1, with TRBD2 matching 8 bases. Germline lookup yields CDR1 SGHRS and CDR2 YFSETQ. The length of the CDR3 is 15 residues. V was clipped by 2 bases and J by 0 bases; unmatched bases: 1. CDR3 loop: CASSLSGSSYNEQFF. As DNA, the CDR3 is TGCGCCAGCAGCTTAAGCGGGAGCTCCTACAATGAGCAGTTCTTC.

V gene TRBV28 combines with J gene TRBJ1-2, with 10 nucleotides matching TRBD1. From germline, CDR1 is MDHEN and CDR2 SYDVKM. CDR3 length: 17 residues. The V segment lost 6 bases and the J segment 2 bases; nucleotides outside the gene matches: 12. This CDR3 reads CASRTPGTGARNYGYTF. Written as DNA, the CDR3 is TGTGCCAGCAGGACCCCGGGGACAGGGGCCAGAAACTATGGCTACACCTTC.